Listed below are T cell receptor beta chains from one sample, sequenced in a study of cytomegalovirus exposure and HLA in healthy donors. Sequencing was performed with immunoSEQ multiplex PCR; in TCRdb, only in-frame clones are kept and a portion is missing. Its table records 100,000 to 150,000 clones. Specimen: PBMCs. All receptors come from a man in his forties or fifties in good health and CMV-seronegative. Each CDR3 is given with its conserved first and last residue. Fields, in order: D gene, V gene, J gene, CDR3 protein, CDR3 DNA. D genes are given only for firm matches.

D gene: -; V gene: TRBV7-3; J gene: TRBJ2-1; CDR3 protein: CASSLNRNEQFF; CDR3 DNA: TGTGCCAGCAGCTTAAACAGGAATGAGCAGTTCTTC
D gene: -; V gene: TRBV21-1; J gene: TRBJ1-2; CDR3 protein: CASSTGGYTF; CDR3 DNA: TGTGCCAGCAGCACGGGGGGCTACACCTTC
D gene: TRBD2; V gene: TRBV4-2; J gene: TRBJ2-1; CDR3 protein: CASSLRTSGGRNEQFF; CDR3 DNA: TGTGCCAGCAGCCTACGGACTAGCGGGGGGAGAAATGAGCAGTTCTTC
D gene: TRBD2; V gene: TRBV5-4; J gene: TRBJ2-7; CDR3 protein: CASSLQAGAPHREQYF; CDR3 DNA: TGTGCCAGCAGCTTGCAAGCGGGAGCTCCCCATCGCGAGCAGTACTTC
D gene: -; V gene: TRBV27; J gene: TRBJ2-3; CDR3 protein: CASRRDGISTDTQYF; CDR3 DNA: TGTGCCAGCAGGCGCGACGGGATTAGCACAGATACGCAGTATTTT
D gene: TRBD1; V gene: TRBV7-9; J gene: TRBJ2-2; CDR3 protein: CASSSDRGTGELFF; CDR3 DNA: TGTGCCAGCAGCTCGGACAGGGGCACCGGGGAGCTGTTTTTT
D gene: TRBD2; V gene: TRBV5-1; J gene: TRBJ2-3; CDR3 protein: CASSLGDYTDTQYF; CDR3 DNA: TGCGCCAGCAGCCTTGGGGACTATACAGATACGCAGTATTTT
D gene: TRBD1; V gene: TRBV7-2; J gene: TRBJ1-4; CDR3 protein: CASSPRGRGTTNEKLFF; CDR3 DNA: TGTGCCAGCAGCCCCAGGGGGCGCGGGACAACTAATGAAAAACTGTTTTTT
D gene: TRBD1; V gene: TRBV7-2; J gene: TRBJ2-1; CDR3 protein: CASSLQTGMFYNEQFF; CDR3 DNA: TGTGCCAGCAGCTTGCAGACAGGGATGTTCTACAATGAGCAGTTCTTC
D gene: -; V gene: TRBV7-6; J gene: TRBJ2-1; CDR3 protein: CASSRTGYNEQFF; CDR3 DNA: TGTGCCAGCAGCCGCACAGGATACAATGAGCAGTTCTTC
D gene: TRBD1; V gene: TRBV6-5; J gene: TRBJ1-1; CDR3 protein: CASKNLGQGNTEAFF; CDR3 DNA: TGTGCCAGCAAGAATCTTGGACAGGGGAACACTGAAGCTTTCTTT
D gene: TRBD2; V gene: TRBV15; J gene: TRBJ2-7; CDR3 protein: CATSTTGLVTSYEQYF; CDR3 DNA: TGTGCCACCAGCACAACGGGACTAGTGACTTCCTACGAGCAGTACTTC
D gene: TRBD2; V gene: TRBV28; J gene: TRBJ2-7; CDR3 protein: CASRLSGSGSYEQYF; CDR3 DNA: TGTGCCAGCAGACTTAGCGGGAGCGGCTCCTACGAGCAGTACTTC
D gene: -; V gene: TRBV7-8; J gene: TRBJ2-2; CDR3 protein: CASSFTSRRNTGELFF; CDR3 DNA: TGTGCCAGCAGCTTTACTAGCCGCAGGAACACCGGGGAGCTGTTTTTT
D gene: -; V gene: TRBV6-5; J gene: TRBJ2-7; CDR3 protein: CASSYPAGPHYEQYF; CDR3 DNA: TGTGCCAGCAGTTACCCGGCAGGGCCCCACTACGAGCAGTACTTC
D gene: -; V gene: TRBV19; J gene: TRBJ2-7; CDR3 protein: CASSMDSSYEQYF; CDR3 DNA: TGTGCCAGTAGTATGGACAGCTCCTACGAGCAGTACTTC
D gene: TRBD1; V gene: TRBV5-1; J gene: TRBJ1-1; CDR3 protein: CASSRDSEAFF; CDR3 DNA: TGCGCCAGCAGCCGGGACAGTGAAGCTTTCTTT
D gene: TRBD1; V gene: TRBV7-6; J gene: TRBJ1-3; CDR3 protein: CASSLADRGNTIYF; CDR3 DNA: TGTGCCAGCAGCTTAGCGGACAGGGGAAACACCATATATTTT
D gene: TRBD2; V gene: TRBV11-2; J gene: TRBJ2-3; CDR3 protein: CASSLGAWGGNTDTQYF; CDR3 DNA: TGTGCCAGCAGCTTAGGTGCATGGGGGGGGAACACAGATACGCAGTATTTT
D gene: TRBD1; V gene: TRBV29-1; J gene: TRBJ1-2; CDR3 protein: CSVEGTTGNYGYTF; CDR3 DNA: TGCAGCGTTGAGGGGACGACAGGGAACTATGGCTACACCTTC
D gene: TRBD1; V gene: TRBV7-9; J gene: TRBJ1-2; CDR3 protein: CASSLMSGGHTF; CDR3 DNA: TGTGCCAGCAGCCTCATGTCAGGGGGCCACACCTTC
D gene: TRBD1; V gene: TRBV27; J gene: TRBJ1-2; CDR3 protein: CASGQGDYGYTF; CDR3 DNA: TGTGCCAGCGGACAGGGGGACTATGGCTACACCTTC
D gene: TRBD1; V gene: TRBV9; J gene: TRBJ1-3; CDR3 protein: CASSADRGSGNTIYF; CDR3 DNA: TGTGCCAGCAGCGCGGACAGGGGCTCTGGAAACACCATATATTTT
D gene: -; V gene: TRBV9; J gene: TRBJ1-4; CDR3 protein: CASSATPGLVNEKLFF; CDR3 DNA: TGTGCCAGCAGCGCGACACCGGGACTGGTGAATGAAAAACTGTTTTTT
D gene: TRBD2; V gene: TRBV28; J gene: TRBJ2-5; CDR3 protein: CASLASGRKETQYF; CDR3 DNA: TGTGCCAGCTTGGCTAGCGGGAGAAAAGAGACCCAGTACTTC
D gene: TRBD1; V gene: TRBV5-4; J gene: TRBJ2-3; CDR3 protein: CASSYPGGTGDTDTQYF; CDR3 DNA: TGTGCCAGCAGCTACCCCGGGGGGACAGGGGATACAGATACGCAGTATTTT
D gene: -; V gene: TRBV18; J gene: TRBJ2-5; CDR3 protein: CASSPQLETQYF; CDR3 DNA: TGTGCCAGCTCACCCCAACTAGAGACCCAGTACTTC
D gene: -; V gene: TRBV5-5; J gene: TRBJ2-2; CDR3 protein: CASSLTPYTGELFF; CDR3 DNA: TGTGCCAGCAGCTTGACACCTTACACCGGGGAGCTGTTTTTT
D gene: TRBD1; V gene: TRBV6-1; J gene: TRBJ2-4; CDR3 protein: CASSEATGGVNIQYF; CDR3 DNA: TGTGCCAGCAGTGAAGCAACAGGGGGCGTAAACATTCAGTACTTC
D gene: -; V gene: TRBV7-2; J gene: TRBJ2-7; CDR3 protein: CASSAYRVPYEQYF; CDR3 DNA: TGTGCCAGCAGCGCATACAGGGTCCCCTACGAGCAGTACTTC
D gene: TRBD2; V gene: TRBV5-4; J gene: TRBJ2-5; CDR3 protein: CASSATGTSGSRETQYF; CDR3 DNA: TGTGCCAGCAGCGCCACCGGGACTAGCGGGAGCCGAGAGACCCAGTACTTC
D gene: TRBD1; V gene: TRBV7-7; J gene: TRBJ2-5; CDR3 protein: CASSLDRVETQYF; CDR3 DNA: TGTGCTAGCAGCTTGGACAGGGTCGAGACCCAGTACTTC
D gene: -; V gene: TRBV5-1; J gene: TRBJ2-2; CDR3 protein: CASSWQGTNTGELFF; CDR3 DNA: TGCGCCAGCAGCTGGCAGGGAACGAACACCGGGGAGCTGTTTTTT
D gene: -; V gene: TRBV7-9; J gene: TRBJ1-1; CDR3 protein: CASSTAPVMNTEAFF; CDR3 DNA: TGTGCCAGCAGCACCGCGCCGGTAATGAACACTGAAGCTTTCTTT